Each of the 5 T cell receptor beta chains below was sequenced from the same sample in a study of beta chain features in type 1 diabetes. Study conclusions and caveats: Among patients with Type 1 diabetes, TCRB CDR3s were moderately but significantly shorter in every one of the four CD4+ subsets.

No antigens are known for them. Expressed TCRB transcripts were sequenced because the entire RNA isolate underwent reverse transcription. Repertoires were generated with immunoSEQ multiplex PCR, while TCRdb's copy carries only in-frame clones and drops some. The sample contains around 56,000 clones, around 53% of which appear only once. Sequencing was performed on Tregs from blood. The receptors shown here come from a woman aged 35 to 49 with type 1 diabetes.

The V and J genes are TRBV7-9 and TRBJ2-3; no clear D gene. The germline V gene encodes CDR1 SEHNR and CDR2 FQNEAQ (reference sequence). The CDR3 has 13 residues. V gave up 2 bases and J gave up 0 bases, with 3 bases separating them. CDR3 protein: CASSLLSTDTQYF. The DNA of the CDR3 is TGTGCCAGCAGCTTACTTAGCACAGATACGCAGTATTTT.

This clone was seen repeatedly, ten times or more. The CDR3 DNA reads TGTGCCAGCAGCCCCTCGCCAGACAGGGGGAGGCCTGGGGCCAACGTCCTGACTTTC. Protein: CASSPSPDRGRPGANVLTF. The rearrangement uses TRBV7-8 and TRBJ2-6; TRBD1 agrees at 9 bases. CDR1 is SGHVS and CDR2 is FQNEAQ in the germline V gene. Trimming removed 5 bases from V and 2 bases from J; junction bases left unmatched: 13. The CDR3 consists of 19 residues.

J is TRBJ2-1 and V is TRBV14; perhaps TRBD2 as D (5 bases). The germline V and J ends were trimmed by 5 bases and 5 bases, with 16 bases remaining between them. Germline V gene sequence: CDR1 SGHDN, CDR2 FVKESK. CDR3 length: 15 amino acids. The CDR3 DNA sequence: TGTGCCAGCAGCTTTGGACTCCCGCTGAACAATGAGCAGTTCTTC. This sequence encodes CASSFGLPLNNEQFF.

CDR3 nucleotide sequence: TGTGCCATCACCCCAGATCCTGGGGCCAACGTCCTGACTTTC. It encodes CAITPDPGANVLTF. This chain links TRBV10-3 with TRBJ2-6; D not resolved. The CDR3 has 14 amino acids. From germline, CDR1 is ENHRY and CDR2 SYGVKD. The germline V and J ends were trimmed by 7 bases and 2 bases, with 9 bases remaining between them.

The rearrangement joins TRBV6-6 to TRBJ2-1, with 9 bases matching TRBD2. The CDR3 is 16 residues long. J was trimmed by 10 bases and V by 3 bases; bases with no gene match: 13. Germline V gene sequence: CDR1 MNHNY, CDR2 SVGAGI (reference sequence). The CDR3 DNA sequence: TGTGCCAGCAGTTATCCGGTTTCCGCGGGGGGGCGAGAGCAGTTCTTC. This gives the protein CASSYPVSAGGREQFF.